This TCR beta chain stems from a study of T cells in Graves' hyperthyroidism and ophthalmopathy. The CDR3 has 14 residues. Trimming removed 8 bases at V and 3 bases at J, with 14 bases between. Authors of the study amplified TCR beta CDR3 regions from RNA transcripts. The TCR CDR3 first-round RT-PCR relied on the HTBI primer set. MiXCR was run by TCRdb on the multiplex PCR reads, yielding one entry per CDR3 protein. The sample lists 300,000 to 400,000 distinct CDR3 sequences; around a sixth were seen once. Sequencing input: blood. The origin of this receptor is a woman aged 50 to 65 with Graves' hyperthyroidism. This chain uses TRBV12-3 or TRBV12-4 with TRBJ2-1; either TRBD1 or TRBD2 may supply D (5 bases each). The CDR3 coding sequence is TGTGCCAGCGTCTTGGGACCTTTCTACAATGAGCAGTTCTTC. This encodes CASVLGPFYNEQFF.